The sequence of this TCR beta chain was determined in a study of blood T cell repertoires in COVID-19. Study in general: COVID-19 samples from acute and convalescent phases originated in the United States, Italy and Spain.

The table came from immunoSEQ multiplex PCR; TCRdb's copy has only in-frame clones and leaves some out. The sample consists of 100,000 to 150,000 clones, under 85% of them appearing once. Sequencing was carried out using peripheral blood. This sequence was found in a man aged 60 to 75 with acute or convalescent COVID-19.

The CDR3 reads CASSAPGQGTYEQYF. The CDR3, as DNA: TGTGCCAGCAGTGCCCCGGGACAGGGAACCTACGAGCAGTACTTC. V gene TRBV27 combines with J gene TRBJ2-7; TRBD1 aligns across 9 bases. CDR1 MNHEY and CDR2 SMNVEV come from the germline V gene (reference sequence). The CDR3 totals 15 residues. V lost 5 bases, J lost 2 bases, and 7 bases stayed unmatched.